The 9 T cell receptor beta chains below all came from one sample that was sequenced in a study of beta chain features in type 1 diabetes. No antigen has been assigned to these receptors. Expressed TCRB transcripts were sequenced because the entire RNA isolate underwent reverse transcription. Only in-frame clones appear in the TCRdb table, and some are missing; sequencing was by immunoSEQ multiplex PCR. The sample includes about 280,000 clones, roughly 15% of them seen just once. Study observations and caveats: TCRB CDR3s from Type 1 diabetes patients were moderately but significantly shorter in all four CD4+ subsets.

The sample consisted of naive CD4+ T cells from blood. All receptors derive from a man in his late teens or twenties with type 1 diabetes.

In its sample, this clone was seen a few times. The chain recombines TRBV29-1 with TRBJ2-1, with TRBD1 matching 8 bases. The length of the CDR3 is 12 residues. The germline V gene encodes CDR1 SQVTM and CDR2 ANQGSEA. V lost 6 bases, J lost 10 bases, and 8 bases stayed unmatched. The CDR3 DNA is TGCAGCGTCCCCGCAGGGGGCTGGGAGCAGTTCTTC. Translated, it gives CSVPAGGWEQFF.

The genes are TRBV7-2 and TRBJ2-7; D might be TRBD1 (5 bases). Germline CDR1 reads SGHTA; CDR2 reads FQGNSA. V was shortened by 1 base and J by 2 bases, with 12 bases between the two germline ends. This CDR3 is 15 amino acids long. The chain's CDR3 is CASSLGSRDPYEQYF. The CDR3 DNA reads as TGTGCCAGCAGCTTAGGTAGCAGGGATCCCTACGAGCAGTACTTC.

This clone turned up a few times. This chain joins TRBV5-1 and TRBJ2-3, with D possibly being TRBD1 (5 bases). V was clipped by 0 bases and J by 5 bases, with 13 bases between them. The CDR3 spans 15 residues. CDR1 and CDR2 (germline): SGHRS, YFSETQ. The CDR3 DNA sequence: TGCGCCAGCAGCTTGGGATCAGGGAAGGGAGATACGCAGTATTTT. This sequence encodes CASSLGSGKGDTQYF.

The V and J genes are TRBV5-1 and TRBJ1-1, with 7 bases aligning to TRBD1. Germline CDR1 is SGHRS and CDR2 is YFSETQ. The CDR3 is 17 amino acids. Losses at the gene ends were 1 base for V and 0 bases for J; bases not matched to a gene: 9. The CDR3 is CASSLTILTGVNTEAFF. The CDR3 region has the DNA TGCGCCAGCAGCTTGACCATACTCACAGGGGTGAACACTGAAGCTTTCTTT.

The count of this clone is one. The rearrangement uses TRBV28 and TRBJ1-4; D is uncertain. Trimming took 7 bases from V and 2 from J, leaving 11 bases between them. From germline, CDR1 is MDHEN and CDR2 SYDVKM. This CDR3 spans 14 amino acids. DNA of the CDR3: TGTGCCAGCATCCCGGGGTCCACTAATGAAAAACTGTTTTTT. The encoded protein is CASIPGSTNEKLFF. Looking up the rest from reference TRBV28 and TRBJ1-4 gives the full variable domain: DVKVTQSSRYLVKRTGEKVFLECVQDMDHENMFWYRQDPGLGLRLIYFSYDVKMKEKGDIPEGYSVSREKKERFSLILESASTNQTSMYLCASIPGSTNEKLFFGSGTQLSVL.

This clone has a handful of counts. V and J are TRBV30 and TRBJ1-5, with D unclear. Trimming cost V 0 bases and J 5 bases, with 8 bases left between them. CDR3 length: 13 amino acids. The germline CDR1 and CDR2 sequences are GTSNPN and SVGIG (reference sequence). Here the CDR3 reads CAWSVEEYQPQHF. The CDR3 coding sequence is TGTGCCTGGAGTGTAGAAGAGTATCAGCCCCAGCATTTT.

The chain uses TRBV5-1 and TRBJ2-2; D call uncertain. Trimming removed 0 bases from V and 5 bases from J, with 11 bases in between. This CDR3 is built from 15 residues. The V gene's germline CDR1 is SGHRS and CDR2 YFSETQ. CDR3 in DNA: TGCGCCAGCAGCTTGGCAGGCGTGGATACCGGGGAGCTGTTTTTT. This codes for CASSLAGVDTGELFF.

This clone was counted only a few times. The chain uses TRBV7-9 and TRBJ2-7, with 8 bases identical to TRBD1. V gave up 5 bases and J gave up 0 bases; unmatched junction bases: 9. Germline assignment: CDR1 SEHNR and CDR2 FQNEAQ (reference sequence). The CDR3 contains 16 residues. CDR3 loop: CASSHRDGTGSYEQYF. The CDR3 DNA reads as TGTGCCAGCAGCCACCGTGACGGGACAGGCTCCTACGAGCAGTACTTC.

The table lists this clone with a few counts. The J gene is TRBJ2-1, the V gene TRBV2, with D possibly TRBD1 on 5 matching bases. The CDR3 extends over 12 amino acids. From germline, CDR1 is SNHLY and CDR2 FYNNEI. Trimming took 3 bases from V and 7 from J, leaving 7 bases between them. The CDR3, as DNA: TGTGCCAGCAGTGAGTACAGGAATGAGCAGTTCTTC. Translation gives CASSEYRNEQFF.